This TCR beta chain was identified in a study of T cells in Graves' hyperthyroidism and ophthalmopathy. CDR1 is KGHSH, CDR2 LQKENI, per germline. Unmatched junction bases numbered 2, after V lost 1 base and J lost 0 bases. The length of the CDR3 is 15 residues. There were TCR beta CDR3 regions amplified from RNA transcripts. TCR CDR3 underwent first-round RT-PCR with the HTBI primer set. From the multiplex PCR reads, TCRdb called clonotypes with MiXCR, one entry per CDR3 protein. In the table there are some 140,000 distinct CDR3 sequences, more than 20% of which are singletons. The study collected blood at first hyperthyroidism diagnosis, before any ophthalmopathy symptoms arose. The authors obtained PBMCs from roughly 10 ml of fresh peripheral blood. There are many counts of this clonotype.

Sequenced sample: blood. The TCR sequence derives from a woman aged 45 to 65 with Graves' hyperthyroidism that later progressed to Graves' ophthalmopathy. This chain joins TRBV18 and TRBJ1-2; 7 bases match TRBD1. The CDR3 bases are TGTGCCAGCTCACCACAGGGGGCAACTAACTATGGCTACACCTTC. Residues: CASSPQGATNYGYTF.